This note documents a single TCR beta chain sequence. The sample belongs to a study of T-cell memory formation after mild COVID-19. The CDR3 extends over 15 amino acids. From the 5' RACE reads, TCRdb called clonotypes with MiXCR, one entry per CDR3 protein. The sample carries about 320,000 distinct CDR3 sequences, more than 13% recorded once. Specimen: PBMCs or a T cell subset sorted from them (not recorded which). This chain joins TRBV21-1 and TRBJ1-6; TRBD1 is the table's D call and was not checked against the DNA. TRBV21-1 has pseudogene status. The origin of this receptor is a man in his late teens or twenties who had mild COVID-19 (a few samples of this study predate the infection). Cell type and time point are not known. The CDR3 region is CASSPRGELNSPLHF. The CDR3 DNA sequence: TGTGCCAGCAGCCCTCGGGGGGAGCTAAATTCACCCCTCCACTTT.